This T cell receptor (beta chain) was profiled in a study of technical replicates of blood from several donors. Sequencing used immunoSEQ multiplex PCR; TCRdb keeps in-frame clones, though not all of them. The sample lists fewer than 80,000 clones; 80% to 90% were seen once. This sequence originates from a human donor in good health. Some clones in this sample may be carry-over from other donors' samples. Material for sequencing was PBMCs.

In nucleotides, the CDR3 is TGTGCCATCAGTGAGGTAAAAGGGGTACCCGGGGAGCTGTTTTTT. Its translation is CAISEVKGVPGELFF. The V gene is TRBV10-3, the J gene TRBJ2-2, with a possible D match to TRBD1 (5 bases). The CDR3 is 15 amino acids. Germline V gene sequence: CDR1 ENHRY, CDR2 SYGVKD. V was cut by 2 bases and J by 6 bases, with 13 bases left in between.